The TCR beta chain under discussion was sequenced for a study of cytomegalovirus exposure and HLA in healthy donors. About this clone: Its antigen is unknown.

The germline V and J ends were trimmed by 5 bases and 5 bases, with 7 bases remaining between them. This CDR3 contains 11 residues. The germline V gene encodes CDR1 LNHDA and CDR2 SQIVND (reference sequence). It was with 60 Vbeta and 13 Jbeta primers that the PCR ran. The data were produced by immunoSEQ multiplex PCR, yet TCRdb's version contains in-frame clones alone and is incomplete. The sample lists 200,000 or so clones, about 85% seen once, with 1% to 1.5% in the top ten. Study outcomes and limitations: Reported performance of the classifier showed diagnosis of cytomegalovirus status with high specificity and sensitivity. Reportedly, TCR beta sequences accurately predicted HLA-A and HLA-B alleles in most subjects.

The rearrangement uses TRBV19 and TRBJ2-7; a weak D match, TRBD1 (6 bases). Sequenced input: PBMCs. The source of this sequence is a human donor in good health. The CDR3 DNA follows: TGTGCCAGTAGTGACAGGAACGAGCAGTACTTC. Its translation: CASSDRNEQYF.